This T cell receptor beta chain appears in the sequencing data of a study of cytomegalovirus exposure and HLA in healthy donors. Regarding the study as a whole: Clonal expansion, a later analysis showed, was greater in HLA-associated TCR beta chains than in equally common others. Sequencing had likely introduced a cluster of highly shared sequence variants as an artifact.

As to this clone: No antigen is known for it.

This CDR3 has 11 residues. The V gene's germline CDR1 is SQVTM and CDR2 ANQGSEA. V lost 4 bases to trimming and J lost 5 bases, with 8 bases between them. PCR used 60 Vbeta primers and 13 Jbeta primers. The repertoire was sequenced with immunoSEQ multiplex PCR; TCRdb's copy has only in-frame clones and lacks some. In the table there are 100,000 to 150,000 clones, around four fifths of which are singletons. The clonotype was recovered from a male donor in good health and CMV-seronegative. The chain joins TRBV29-1 to TRBJ1-1, with D unclear. Source material: PBMCs. The CDR3 DNA reads as TGCAGCGTTGGTGGGGAGACTGAAGCTTTCTTT. Its translation is CSVGGETEAFF. The variable domain in full, with the rest retrieved from reference TRBV29-1 and TRBJ1-1, is SAVISQKPSRDICQRGTSLTIQCQVDSQVTMMFWYRQQPGQSLTLIATANQGSEATYESGFVIDKFPISRPNLTFSTLTVSNMSPEDSSIYLCSVGGETEAFFGQGTRLTVV.